The 11 T cell receptor beta chains presented below share a single source sample, sequenced in a study of blood T cell repertoires in COVID-19. The method was immunoSEQ multiplex PCR; TCRdb's version includes in-frame clones alone and lacks a portion of them. The sample gives 150,000 or so clones, about 90% of which show up once; roughly 7% is in the top ten. The sample taken for sequencing was PBMCs or T cells enriched from blood (not recorded which). The receptors originated from a woman aged 50 to 60 who had recovered from COVID-19.

This clone showed up just once. The chain joins TRBV5-4 to TRBJ2-1; the D is unclear. The CDR3 consists of 14 residues. Trimming took 1 base from V and 6 from J, leaving 11 bases between them. Germline assignment: CDR1 SGHNT and CDR2 YYREEE (reference sequence). The CDR3 region is CASSLRLNSNEQFF. CDR3 DNA sequence: TGTGCCAGCAGCTTGAGGCTGAACAGCAATGAGCAGTTCTTC.

The rearrangement joins TRBV28 to TRBJ1-5; perhaps TRBD1 as D (5 bases). The V and J ends lost 4 bases and 5 bases respectively, with 15 bases between them. CDR3 length equals 15 residues. Per germline, CDR1 MDHEN and CDR2 SYDVKM. The CDR3 spells CASSYSPREDQPQHF. The CDR3 DNA reads TGTGCCAGCAGTTATAGCCCCAGGGAGGATCAGCCCCAGCATTTT.

This clone was counted only a few times. The J gene is TRBJ1-3, the V gene TRBV5-1; weak D call: TRBD1 (5 bases). Germline values: CDR1 SGHRS, CDR2 YFSETQ. The V gene lost 4 bases and the J gene lost 3 bases, with 11 bases spanning the gap. The length of the CDR3 is 14 residues. CDR3 sequence (DNA): TGCGCCAGCAGCCGTGGGGCGGTTGGAAACACCATATATTTT. Translated: CASSRGAVGNTIYF.

The chain's CDR3 is CASSSPGTPNQPQHF. The CDR3 nucleotides read TGTGCCAGCAGTTCCCCCGGGACACCGAATCAGCCCCAGCATTTT. V usage is TRBV6-2 or TRBV6-3 and J usage is TRBJ1-5, with D possibly TRBD1 on 6 matching bases. The CDR3 has 15 amino acids. V shed 4 bases and J shed 4 bases, with 14 bases lying between them. Germline CDR1 and CDR2: MNHEY and SVGEGT.

The V call is TRBV19, the J call TRBJ1-1, with TRBD1 as a possible D gene (6 bases). The CDR3 spans 16 residues. Trimming stripped 7 bases from V and 5 bases from J, with 23 bases between. The germline CDR1 and CDR2 sequences are LNHDA and SQIVND (reference sequence). DNA for the CDR3: TGTGCCAGTACCCCGGCGGGGGCATTCAGTGGTACTGAAGCTTTCTTT. It yields the protein CASTPAGAFSGTEAFF.

The V call is TRBV15, the J call TRBJ1-2; 10 bases are shared with TRBD1. V lost 5 bases to trimming and J lost 5 bases; unmatched junction nucleotides: 8. Germline CDR1 LNHNV, CDR2 YYDKDF (reference sequence). This CDR3 region has 15 residues. This CDR3 is CATSGPGTGVYGYTF. The CDR3 region has the DNA TGTGCCACCAGCGGGCCCGGGACAGGGGTTTATGGCTACACCTTC.

This clone was recorded once. The chain links TRBV30 to TRBJ1-6, with D maybe TRBD1 (6 bases). Germline values: CDR1 GTSNPN, CDR2 SVGIG (reference sequence). Trimming cost V 3 bases and J 8 bases, with 8 bases left between them. The CDR3 is 12 residues long. For the CDR3, the DNA is TGTGCCTGGAGGCAGGGGTATTCACCCCTCCACTTT. As protein: CAWRQGYSPLHF.

The gene calls are TRBV4-1 and TRBJ1-3, with D tentatively TRBD1 (5 bases). Per the germline V gene, CDR1 is MGHRA and CDR2 is YSYEKL. This CDR3 has 15 residues. V gave up 3 bases and J gave up 2 bases, with 11 bases separating them. The CDR3 bases are TGCGCCAGCAGCCAGGGGCAGGCAACTGGAAACACCATATATTTT. Translating gives CASSQGQATGNTIYF.

The chain is built from TRBV19 and TRBJ2-7; 15 bases match TRBD2. CDR3 size: 20 residues. In germline, CDR1 is LNHDA, CDR2 SQIVND (reference sequence). Germline trimming cut 1 base from V and 2 bases from J; bases unmatched to any gene: 12. CDR3 loop: CASSIVSVGTSGRYAYEQYF. CDR3 nucleotides: TGTGCCAGTAGTATAGTTTCTGTTGGGACTAGCGGGAGGTACGCCTACGAGCAGTACTTC.

The chain uses TRBV5-6 and TRBJ2-2; TRBD2 agrees at 8 bases. The CDR3 has 16 amino acids. J was trimmed by 5 bases and V by 2 bases; bases with no gene match: 8. The germline CDR1 and CDR2 sequences are SGHDT and YYEEEE. CDR3 sequence (DNA): TGTGCCAGCAGCTTTGTGGCGGGAGGTGGGACCGGGGAGCTGTTTTTT. Its protein product is CASSFVAGGGTGELFF.

The rearrangement joins TRBV19 to TRBJ1-1; TRBD1 matches at 8 bases. Germline CDR1 and CDR2: LNHDA and SQIVND (reference sequence). This CDR3 is built from 14 residues. V lost 6 bases, J lost 1 base, and 4 bases stayed unmatched. The CDR3 is CASREGQGNTEAFF. The CDR3 DNA reads TGTGCCAGTAGGGAAGGACAGGGGAACACTGAAGCTTTCTTT.